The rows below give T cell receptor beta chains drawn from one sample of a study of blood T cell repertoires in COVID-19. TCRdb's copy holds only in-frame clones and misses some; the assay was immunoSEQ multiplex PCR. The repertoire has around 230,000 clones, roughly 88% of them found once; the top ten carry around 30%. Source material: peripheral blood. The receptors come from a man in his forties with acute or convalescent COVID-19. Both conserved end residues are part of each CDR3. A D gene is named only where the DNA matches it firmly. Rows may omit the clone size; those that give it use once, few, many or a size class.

CDR3 DNA: TGCAGCGCCGGACAGGGTCGAAAGCAGTACTTC
CDR3 protein: CSAGQGRKQYF
J gene: TRBJ2-7
D gene: TRBD1
clone size: .
V gene: TRBV29-1

CDR3 DNA: TGTGCCAGCAGCGATCCTCGGACAGGGGCGACCCAAGCTTTCTTT
CDR3 protein: CASSDPRTGATQAFF
J gene: TRBJ1-1
D gene: TRBD1
clone size: .
V gene: TRBV5-4

CDR3 DNA: TGTGCCTGGAGGATCCCGGGACAGGGGTATGGCTACACCTTC
CDR3 protein: CAWRIPGQGYGYTF
J gene: TRBJ1-2
D gene: TRBD1
clone size: .
V gene: TRBV30

CDR3 DNA: TGTGCCAGCAGCTTGGGATTTACAGGGGGAAGGGAGACCCAGTACTTC
CDR3 protein: CASSLGFTGGRETQYF
J gene: TRBJ2-5
D gene: TRBD1
clone size: once
V gene: TRBV7-2

CDR3 DNA: TGTGCTAGTGGTTTGGACACAGGGGAGCAGTACTTC
CDR3 protein: CASGLDTGEQYF
J gene: TRBJ2-7
D gene: .
clone size: .
V gene: TRBV12-5

CDR3 DNA: TGTGCCAGCAGCCAGATAGCGGGCCGCAGCTCCTACAATGAGCAGTTCTTC
CDR3 protein: CASSQIAGRSSYNEQFF
J gene: TRBJ2-1
D gene: TRBD2
clone size: .
V gene: TRBV7-3

CDR3 DNA: TGTGCCAGCAGCCAAGAGCGACAGGGCGGTGGCTACACCTTC
CDR3 protein: CASSQERQGGGYTF
J gene: TRBJ1-2
D gene: TRBD1
clone size: .
V gene: TRBV4-2

CDR3 DNA: TGTGCCAGCAGCCGGGACACTCTGAACACCGGGGAGCTGTTTTTT
CDR3 protein: CASSRDTLNTGELFF
J gene: TRBJ2-2
D gene: .
clone size: once
V gene: TRBV11-3

CDR3 DNA: TGTGCCACGAAACAGGGGGAAGAGACCCAGTACTTC
CDR3 protein: CATKQGEETQYF
J gene: TRBJ2-5
D gene: TRBD1
clone size: .
V gene: TRBV10-3

CDR3 DNA: TGTGCCAGCAGCCCACGCCGGGGGGTTGCAGATACGCAGTATTTT
CDR3 protein: CASSPRRGVADTQYF
J gene: TRBJ2-3
D gene: TRBD2
clone size: .
V gene: TRBV4-2

CDR3 DNA: TGTGCCAACAGTCTCGCGGGCTTCTATGGCTACACCTTC
CDR3 protein: CANSLAGFYGYTF
J gene: TRBJ1-2
D gene: .
clone size: .
V gene: TRBV12-3/TRBV12-4

CDR3 DNA: TGTGCCAGCAGTCCCCCGGGACTAGCCTACGAGCAGTACTTC
CDR3 protein: CASSPPGLAYEQYF
J gene: TRBJ2-7
D gene: TRBD2
clone size: once
V gene: TRBV5-4

CDR3 DNA: TGTGCCAGCTCACCGATCGTGGCAGGTGGGAACACTGAAGCTTTCTTT
CDR3 protein: CASSPIVAGGNTEAFF
J gene: TRBJ1-1
D gene: .
clone size: .
V gene: TRBV18

CDR3 DNA: TGTGCCAGCAGCTTTGCGGGCAGACCAGCCGAAAAACTGTTTTTT
CDR3 protein: CASSFAGRPAEKLFF
J gene: TRBJ1-4
D gene: .
clone size: once
V gene: TRBV7-2

CDR3 DNA: TGTGCCAGCAGTTCGACAAGTAACACTGAAGCTTTCTTT
CDR3 protein: CASSSTSNTEAFF
J gene: TRBJ1-1
D gene: .
clone size: few
V gene: TRBV12-3/TRBV12-4

CDR3 DNA: TGTGCCAGCAGCTTATCACGAGGGGGTAATTCACCCCTCCACTTT
CDR3 protein: CASSLSRGGNSPLHF
J gene: TRBJ1-6
D gene: .
clone size: .
V gene: TRBV7-2

CDR3 DNA: TGTGCCAGTAGTATGCAGGGATTAGACTCCTACAATGAGCAGTTCTTC
CDR3 protein: CASSMQGLDSYNEQFF
J gene: TRBJ2-1
D gene: .
clone size: .
V gene: TRBV19

CDR3 DNA: TGTGCCAGCAGCCCCCGGCTGGGGACTAGCGGGGCTGGAGAGACCCAGTACTTC
CDR3 protein: CASSPRLGTSGAGETQYF
J gene: TRBJ2-5
D gene: TRBD2
clone size: .
V gene: TRBV4-2

CDR3 DNA: TGCGCCAGCAGCTTGGCCAGAAACACTGAAGCTTTCTTT
CDR3 protein: CASSLARNTEAFF
J gene: TRBJ1-1
D gene: .
clone size: .
V gene: TRBV5-1

CDR3 DNA: TGCGCCAGCAGGATAGCGGGGATCTCCTACAATGAGCAGTTCTTC
CDR3 protein: CASRIAGISYNEQFF
J gene: TRBJ2-1
D gene: TRBD2
clone size: .
V gene: TRBV5-1

CDR3 DNA: TGTGCCAGCAGTGACGGACTAGCGGTAACCTACGAGCAGTACTTC
CDR3 protein: CASSDGLAVTYEQYF
J gene: TRBJ2-7
D gene: TRBD2
clone size: .
V gene: TRBV6-2/TRBV6-3

CDR3 DNA: TGTGCCAGCAGTTTATACCCACAGGGGAATGGCTACACCTTC
CDR3 protein: CASSLYPQGNGYTF
J gene: TRBJ1-2
D gene: TRBD1
clone size: .
V gene: TRBV27

CDR3 DNA: TGTGCCAGCAGCTTATATGGGACAACGAAAGGCTACACCTTC
CDR3 protein: CASSLYGTTKGYTF
J gene: TRBJ1-2
D gene: .
clone size: .
V gene: TRBV7-2

CDR3 DNA: TGTGCCAGCTCACCACTCGGAGGGACAGATACGCAGTATTTT
CDR3 protein: CASSPLGGTDTQYF
J gene: TRBJ2-3
D gene: .
clone size: .
V gene: TRBV18

CDR3 DNA: TGTGCCAGCAGTTACTCGGGAGGGGCTGGCTACACCTTC
CDR3 protein: CASSYSGGAGYTF
J gene: TRBJ1-2
D gene: .
clone size: .
V gene: TRBV6-2/TRBV6-3

CDR3 DNA: TGTGCCAGCACCCCCGAAGGTGCAGGGGGCCTCTTCTATGGCTACACCTTC
CDR3 protein: CASTPEGAGGLFYGYTF
J gene: TRBJ1-2
D gene: TRBD1
clone size: .
V gene: TRBV7-2

CDR3 DNA: TGCGCCAGCAGCGCCCCACTAGCGGGAGGATACAATGAGCAGTTCTTC
CDR3 protein: CASSAPLAGGYNEQFF
J gene: TRBJ2-1
D gene: TRBD2
clone size: .
V gene: TRBV4-3

CDR3 DNA: TGTGCCATCAGTGAAGGGGGCGTGTACGATACGCAGTATTTT
CDR3 protein: CAISEGGVYDTQYF
J gene: TRBJ2-3
D gene: TRBD1
clone size: .
V gene: TRBV10-3

CDR3 DNA: TGTGCCAGCAGTGGGTCCGGGACTAGTTCTAAGCAGTACTTC
CDR3 protein: CASSGSGTSSKQYF
J gene: TRBJ2-7
D gene: TRBD2
clone size: .
V gene: TRBV6-2/TRBV6-3

CDR3 DNA: TGCGCCAGCAGTCACGGGACAGGCAACACTGAAGCTTTCTTT
CDR3 protein: CASSHGTGNTEAFF
J gene: TRBJ1-1
D gene: TRBD1
clone size: .
V gene: TRBV4-1

CDR3 DNA: TGTGCCTGGAGTCCCACCGACAGGCGGGGGGAGCAGTACTTC
CDR3 protein: CAWSPTDRRGEQYF
J gene: TRBJ2-7
D gene: .
clone size: once
V gene: TRBV30

CDR3 DNA: TGTGCCAGCAGTCGGCCCACTAGCGGAAAAGAGACCCAGTACTTC
CDR3 protein: CASSRPTSGKETQYF
J gene: TRBJ2-5
D gene: TRBD2
clone size: .
V gene: TRBV6-2/TRBV6-3

CDR3 DNA: TGTGCCAGCAGCCCCCTCTCGGACAGGGCCACTGAAGCTTTCTTT
CDR3 protein: CASSPLSDRATEAFF
J gene: TRBJ1-1
D gene: TRBD1
clone size: .
V gene: TRBV3-1/TRBV3-2

CDR3 DNA: TGTGCCAGCAGCCCGGGAGGGGCAAGCACTGAAGCTTTCTTT
CDR3 protein: CASSPGGASTEAFF
J gene: TRBJ1-1
D gene: .
clone size: .
V gene: TRBV7-3

CDR3 DNA: TGTGCCAGCAACAAGGACAGGGGGGCCTACGAGCAGTACTTC
CDR3 protein: CASNKDRGAYEQYF
J gene: TRBJ2-7
D gene: TRBD1
clone size: .
V gene: TRBV7-9

CDR3 DNA: TGTGCCAGCAACTCCGCCGGTATAGCGGGAGGAACAGATACGCAGTATTTT
CDR3 protein: CASNSAGIAGGTDTQYF
J gene: TRBJ2-3
D gene: TRBD2
clone size: .
V gene: TRBV5-5

CDR3 DNA: TGTGCCAGCTCACCAAGCCCCCTAGCGGGAGTCTACGAGCAGTACTTC
CDR3 protein: CASSPSPLAGVYEQYF
J gene: TRBJ2-7
D gene: TRBD2
clone size: .
V gene: TRBV18

CDR3 DNA: TGTGCCAGCAGCCAACTCCCCAGCGGGGGGTACGAGCAGTACTTC
CDR3 protein: CASSQLPSGGYEQYF
J gene: TRBJ2-7
D gene: TRBD2
clone size: many
V gene: TRBV3-1/TRBV3-2

CDR3 DNA: TGTGCCAGCAGTTCCTACGGGATTCAGCCCCAGCATTTT
CDR3 protein: CASSSYGIQPQHF
J gene: TRBJ1-5
D gene: .
clone size: .
V gene: TRBV12-3/TRBV12-4

CDR3 DNA: TGTGCCAGCAGGGGGGGGGTTAACAGCAATCAGCCCCAGCATTTT
CDR3 protein: CASRGGVNSNQPQHF
J gene: TRBJ1-5
D gene: .
clone size: .
V gene: TRBV27

CDR3 DNA: TGTGCCAGCAGCTTCACGGGAGCGTGGGCAGATACGCAGTATTTT
CDR3 protein: CASSFTGAWADTQYF
J gene: TRBJ2-3
D gene: .
clone size: .
V gene: TRBV7-3

CDR3 DNA: TGTGCCAGCAGCGTAGTAAGTGACAGCAGCTCTGGAAACACCATATATTTT
CDR3 protein: CASSVVSDSSSGNTIYF
J gene: TRBJ1-3
D gene: .
clone size: .
V gene: TRBV9

CDR3 DNA: TGTGCCAGCAGCCCGACCACTAGCTACAATGAGCAGTTCTTC
CDR3 protein: CASSPTTSYNEQFF
J gene: TRBJ2-1
D gene: .
clone size: .
V gene: TRBV6-2/TRBV6-3

CDR3 DNA: TGCGCCAGCAGCTTGGGTCGGGAGTCGTCCCAGTACTTC
CDR3 protein: CASSLGRESSQYF
J gene: TRBJ2-5
D gene: .
clone size: once
V gene: TRBV5-1

CDR3 DNA: TGTGCCAGTACAATGGGACTCGCGGGCTACAATGAGCAGTTCTTC
CDR3 protein: CASTMGLAGYNEQFF
J gene: TRBJ2-1
D gene: .
clone size: .
V gene: TRBV19

CDR3 DNA: TGCAGCGTCGCTCAGGGGTCTGCGAACACTGAAGCTTTCTTT
CDR3 protein: CSVAQGSANTEAFF
J gene: TRBJ1-1
D gene: .
clone size: .
V gene: TRBV29-1

CDR3 DNA: TGCGCCAGCAGCTGGAATAGCGGGAGGGATACGCAGTATTTT
CDR3 protein: CASSWNSGRDTQYF
J gene: TRBJ2-3
D gene: TRBD2
clone size: .
V gene: TRBV5-1